The 16 T cell receptor beta chains listed next were all sequenced from one sample in a study of blood T cell repertoires in COVID-19. Profiling relied on immunoSEQ multiplex PCR, and the TCRdb table lists in-frame clones only, not all of them. This sample yields a few hundred thousand clones, of which 86% are seen a single time; over 10% belongs to the top ten. Material: peripheral blood. The receptor set was obtained from a woman between 65 and 79 years old with COVID-19, enrolled during active disease.

The genes are TRBV5-1 and TRBJ1-3, with TRBD1 identical over 7 bases. The V segment lost 1 base and the J segment 2 bases; nucleotides outside the gene matches: 0. Germline assignment: CDR1 SGHRS and CDR2 YFSETQ. This CDR3 has 14 amino acids. CDR3 loop: CASSLTGAGNTIYF. The CDR3, as DNA: TGCGCCAGCAGCTTGACAGGGGCTGGAAACACCATATATTTT.

This clone occurred a few times. This chain links TRBV7-9 with TRBJ1-1; D is uncertain. Trimming shortened V by 1 base and J by 4 bases, and 10 bases separated the two germline ends. The CDR3 is 14 residues long. From germline, CDR1 is SEHNR and CDR2 FQNEAQ (reference sequence). CDR3 bases: TGTGCCAGCAGCTTAGGACGGGGAAGCACTGAAGCTTTCTTT. Translation gives CASSLGRGSTEAFF.

The gene calls are TRBV7-8 and TRBJ1-5; maybe TRBD1 (6 bases). The CDR3 loop spans 16 amino acids. The V end lost 2 bases, the J end lost 5 bases, and 16 bases lay between the germline ends. From germline, CDR1 is SGHVS and CDR2 FQNEAQ. CDR3 bases: TGTGCCAGCAGCTTACACGGGAGGGGGGAGGATCAGCCCCAGCATTTT. Its translation is CASSLHGRGEDQPQHF.

With regard to this clone: Additional DNA sequences in this sample encode the identical CDR3. The chain joins TRBV27 to TRBJ2-7; D gene ambiguous. V gave up 4 bases and J gave up 3 bases, with 4 bases separating them. The CDR3 length is 11 residues. Germline V gene sequence: CDR1 MNHEY, CDR2 SMNVEV (reference sequence). The CDR3 reads CASSSSYEQYF. In nucleotides, the CDR3 is TGTGCCAGCAGTTCTAGCTACGAGCAGTACTTC.

This clone was seen only a few times. CDR3 in amino acids: CASTTGQGGIGYTF. DNA for the CDR3: TGTGCCAGCACAACCGGACAGGGAGGAATCGGCTACACCTTC. This rearrangement joins TRBV6-6 to TRBJ1-2, with 8 bases identical to TRBD1. This CDR3 is built from 14 residues. Germline lookup yields CDR1 MNHNY and CDR2 SVGAGI (reference sequence). Trimming cost V 7 bases and J 8 bases; bases outside gene matches: 12.

The genes are TRBV30 and TRBJ2-7; 12 nucleotides align to TRBD2. CDR1 is GTSNPN, CDR2 SVGIG, per germline (reference sequence). This CDR3 spans 13 amino acids. V lost 3 bases, J lost 7 bases, and 4 bases stayed unmatched. The CDR3 DNA sequence: TGTGCCTGGAGGCGACTAGCGGGGGTGGAGCAGTACTTC. This translates into CAWRRLAGVEQYF.

V is TRBV6-4 and J is TRBJ1-5; D is uncertain. Germline CDR1 and CDR2: MRHNA and SNTAGT. With 8 bases removed from V and 3 bases from J, the gap between germline ends came to 14 bases. The CDR3 has 14 residues. CDR3 in amino acids: CASQVKVINQPQHF. CDR3 nucleotide sequence: TGTGCCAGCCAGGTAAAGGTAATCAATCAGCCCCAGCATTTT.

This chain connects TRBV29-1 to TRBJ2-7, with 10 bases lining up with TRBD1. J gave up 6 bases and V 6 bases, and 8 bases lay outside the gene matches. The length of the CDR3 is 13 residues. The germline V gene has CDR1 SQVTM and CDR2 ANQGSEA. The CDR3 DNA reads TGCAGCGTAAAACGGGACAGGGGCGGCGAGCAGTACTTC. Translated: CSVKRDRGGEQYF.

The chain uses TRBV19 and TRBJ1-1, with TRBD1 as a possible D gene (6 bases). Germline CDR1 reads LNHDA; CDR2 reads SQIVND (reference sequence). The V end was cut by 7 bases, the J end by 2 bases, with 17 bases between. The CDR3 loop spans 15 amino acids. The CDR3 loop is CASKGVRVGNTEAFF. The CDR3 DNA is TGTGCCAGTAAGGGGGTTAGGGTGGGAAACACTGAAGCTTTCTTT.

The rearrangement links TRBV10-1 to TRBJ2-3; 9 bases match TRBD2. Germline trimming cut 0 bases from V and 1 base from J; bases unmatched to any gene: 2. The CDR3 has 16 amino acids. Looked up from germline, CDR1 is WNHNN and CDR2 is SYGVQD (reference sequence). The DNA for the CDR3 is TGCGCCAGCAGTGAGTCAGCTAGCGGGGGCACAGATACGCAGTATTTT. As protein: CASSESASGGTDTQYF.

J is TRBJ2-3 and V is TRBV4-1, with D possibly being TRBD1 (5 bases). Germline lookup yields CDR1 MGHRA and CDR2 YSYEKL. V was pared by 2 bases and J by 2 bases, with 8 bases between. There are 14 residues in the CDR3. CDR3 bases: TGCGCCAGCAGCCAAAGGGGCTACACAGATACGCAGTATTTT. Encoded protein: CASSQRGYTDTQYF.

This clone has a single count. V gene TRBV30 combines with J gene TRBJ2-1, with TRBD2 as a possible D gene (7 bases). Trimming took off 1 base at V and 1 base at J, with 11 bases between the two ends. This CDR3 is 15 amino acids long. CDR1 and CDR2 (germline): GTSNPN, SVGIG (reference sequence). CDR3 protein: CAWSGGGLSYNEQFF. CDR3 sequence (DNA): TGTGCCTGGAGTGGGGGGGGCCTGTCCTACAATGAGCAGTTCTTC.

The chain links TRBV6-6 to TRBJ2-3; no reliable D call. CDR1 is MNHNY, CDR2 SVGAGI, per germline (reference sequence). The germline V and J ends were trimmed by 5 bases and 0 bases, with 9 bases remaining between them. This CDR3 is built from 14 residues. This CDR3 reads CASSQSSSTDTQYF. The CDR3, as DNA: TGTGCCAGCAGTCAGAGCTCTAGCACAGATACGCAGTATTTT.

The chain joins TRBV13 to TRBJ1-1; 10 bases line up with TRBD1. The CDR3 covers 18 residues. The V gene end was trimmed by 2 bases and the J gene end by 2 bases; junction bases not matched to a gene: 11. Germline V CDR1 and CDR2: PRHDT, FYEKMQ (reference sequence). Here the CDR3 DNA reads TGTGCCAGCAGCTTAAGTTTTACCGGGACAGGGGTCAACACTGAAGCTTTCTTT. This gives the protein CASSLSFTGTGVNTEAFF.

This rearrangement joins TRBV6-7 to TRBJ2-1; TRBD2 agrees at 7 bases. TRBV6-7 is annotated as an ORF whose role is uncertain. This CDR3 contains 18 residues. V lost 0 bases, J lost 10 bases, and 18 bases stayed unmatched. Here the CDR3 DNA reads TGTGCCAGCAGTTACTCTCTCAGAGGACTAGGGGTATCCTGGGAGCAGTTCTTC. This gives the protein CASSYSLRGLGVSWEQFF.

This clone was counted a few times. The chain has TRBV6-5 and TRBJ2-7; 8 bases are a match to TRBD1. Germline CDR1 MNHEY, CDR2 SVGAGI. The ends lost 6 bases at V and 4 bases at J; junction bases unmatched: 5. The length of the CDR3 is 13 residues. CDR3 sequence reads: CASRSGQVYEQYF. The CDR3 coding sequence is TGTGCCAGCAGGTCGGGACAGGTTTACGAGCAGTACTTC.